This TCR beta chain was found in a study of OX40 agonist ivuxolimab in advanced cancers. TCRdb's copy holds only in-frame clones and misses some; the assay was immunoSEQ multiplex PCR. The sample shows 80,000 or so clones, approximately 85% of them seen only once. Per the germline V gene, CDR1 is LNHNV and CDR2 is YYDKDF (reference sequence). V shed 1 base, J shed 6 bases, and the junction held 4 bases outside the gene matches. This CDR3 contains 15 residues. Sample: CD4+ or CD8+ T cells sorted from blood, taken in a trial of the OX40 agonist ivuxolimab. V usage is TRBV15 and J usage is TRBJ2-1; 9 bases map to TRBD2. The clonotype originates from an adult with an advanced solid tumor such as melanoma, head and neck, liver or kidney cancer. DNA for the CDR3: TGTGCCACCAGCAGAGGACTAGCGGCAACCAATGAGCAGTTCTTC. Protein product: CATSRGLAATNEQFF.